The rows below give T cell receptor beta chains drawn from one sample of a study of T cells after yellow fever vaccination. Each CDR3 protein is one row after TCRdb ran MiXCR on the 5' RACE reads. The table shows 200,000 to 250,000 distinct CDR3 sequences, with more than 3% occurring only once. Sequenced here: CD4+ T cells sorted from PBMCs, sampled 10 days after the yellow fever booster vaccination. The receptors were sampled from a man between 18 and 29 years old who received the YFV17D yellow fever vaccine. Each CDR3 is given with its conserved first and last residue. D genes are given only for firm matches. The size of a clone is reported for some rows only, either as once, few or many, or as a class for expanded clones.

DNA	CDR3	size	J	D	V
TGCGCCAGCAGCCTCGATAGCATGGATACGCAGTATTTT	CASSLDSMDTQYF	NA	TRBJ2-3	NA	TRBV5-1
TGTGCCAGCAGTCACATCGCCGCGGGGGGGAAGGCCGGGGAGCTGTTTTTT	CASSHIAAGGKAGELFF	few	TRBJ2-2	TRBD2	TRBV6-2/TRBV6-3
TGTGCCAGCAGCTTAGCGGCTAGCGGGGGGAGTGAGCAGTTCTTC	CASSLAASGGSEQFF	few	TRBJ2-1	TRBD2	TRBV7-2
TGTGCCAGCAGCTTTGGAAGCGAAATTGGTGGCTACACCTTC	CASSFGSEIGGYTF	many	TRBJ1-2	NA	TRBV7-9
TGTGCCAGCAGCCTCGACAGGGTGTCCTATAATTCACCCCTCCACTTT	CASSLDRVSYNSPLHF	NA	TRBJ1-6	TRBD1	TRBV9
TGTGCCAGCTCAGACGCCCGAAGCGGGGGGGGCACAGATACGCAGTATTTT	CASSDARSGGGTDTQYF	NA	TRBJ2-3	TRBD2	TRBV5-4
TGCGCCAGCAGCTTGGTGGAGAAGAACACCGGGGAGCTGTTTTTT	CASSLVEKNTGELFF	NA	TRBJ2-2	NA	TRBV5-1
TGTGCCAGCAGCCAGCGGGCGGCGCAGAACTATGGCTACACCTTC	CASSQRAAQNYGYTF	few	TRBJ1-2	NA	TRBV5-4
TGTGCCAGCAGTTTAGAATCCGGGGAGCTGTTTTTT	CASSLESGELFF	many	TRBJ2-2	NA	TRBV12-3/TRBV12-4
TGTGCCAGCAGCCTCGGGGGGGAAGTGAATACGCAGTATTTT	CASSLGGEVNTQYF	many	TRBJ2-3	TRBD2	TRBV7-3
TGTGCCATCAGTGCGGGAACCGGGACAGGGGGCGCATTGGCTGGAAACACCATATATTTT	CAISAGTGTGGALAGNTIYF	many	TRBJ1-3	TRBD1	TRBV10-3
TGTGCCAGCAGCCTTAGAGGAGAGATTGAATCCAATGAGCAGTTCTTC	CASSLRGEIESNEQFF	few	TRBJ2-1	NA	TRBV12-3/TRBV12-4
TGTGCCAGTAGTATATGGGCACAGGGCAATCAGCCCCAGCATTTT	CASSIWAQGNQPQHF	many	TRBJ1-5	NA	TRBV19
TGTGCCAGCAGCTTAGCGGGACTTTCCTGGGAGACCCAGTACTTC	CASSLAGLSWETQYF	many	TRBJ2-5	NA	TRBV7-9
TGTGCCAGCAGCAAAGCCTGGGCGGAAGAAAAACTGTTTTTT	CASSKAWAEEKLFF	many	TRBJ1-4	NA	TRBV21-1
TGTGCCAGCAGCTTGATCGGGGGCCTCACAGATACGCAGTATTTT	CASSLIGGLTDTQYF	many	TRBJ2-3	NA	TRBV7-3
TGTGCCAGCAGTGATCCGGGACAGGGGTACCAAGAGACCCAGTACTTC	CASSDPGQGYQETQYF	NA	TRBJ2-5	TRBD1	TRBV6-2/TRBV6-3
TGTGCCATCACTCCAAGGGGAGGGAACTATGGCTACACCTTC	CAITPRGGNYGYTF	NA	TRBJ1-2	NA	TRBV10-3
TGTGCCAGCAGCAAGCGGAGAGAGATCACTGAAGCTTTCTTT	CASSKRREITEAFF	few	TRBJ1-1	NA	TRBV21-1
TGCGCCAGCGGCGCCCCTTACAATGAGCAGTTCTTC	CASGAPYNEQFF	many	TRBJ2-1	NA	TRBV4-1
TGCGCCAGCAGCTTGTTAGTGGGGGGGCGAGATACGCAGTATTTT	CASSLLVGGRDTQYF	many	TRBJ2-3	NA	TRBV5-1
TGCAGTGCTCCGAGCGGAGTCACAGATACGCAGTATTTT	CSAPSGVTDTQYF	many	TRBJ2-3	NA	TRBV20-1
TGCAGTGCTAGATTCGCTAGCTGGGGCACAGATACGCAGTATTTT	CSARFASWGTDTQYF	few	TRBJ2-3	NA	TRBV20-1
TGTGCCAGCACCGCGGGGCTCCAGGGAACTAATGAAAAACTGTTTTTT	CASTAGLQGTNEKLFF	many	TRBJ1-4	NA	TRBV7-9